This record looks at one TCR beta chain sequence and its context. The antigen is unknown. Sorting based on CD45RO/CCR7/CD25/CD127/CD95/CD27 separated CD4+ naive, central memory, regulatory and stem cell-like memory cells. Sorting produced populations that all topped 95% purity. Expressed TCRB transcripts were sequenced because the isolated RNA had all been reverse transcribed beforehand. The data were produced by immunoSEQ multiplex PCR, yet TCRdb's version contains in-frame clones alone and is incomplete. The data hold around 330,000 clones, with more than 9.5% observed a single time. The CDR3 covers 14 residues. V was pared by 2 bases and J by 5 bases, with 4 bases of the junction left unmatched. Germline V gene lookup returns CDR1 ENHRY and CDR2 SYGVKD. The data are from a study of beta chain features in type 1 diabetes. Overall study findings and caveats: Patients with type 1 diabetes carried fewer insertions and had more deletions at their VDJ junctions. In comparison with healthy donors, patients had naive, central memory and Treg TCRB repertoires that appeared more similar.

The rearrangement links TRBV10-3 to TRBJ2-3; 7 nucleotides agree with TRBD2. This sequence was found in a woman aged 25 to 45 in good health. Sequencing input: naive CD4+ T cells from blood. The CDR3 region is CAISEAGALDTQYF. The CDR3 coding sequence is TGTGCCATCAGTGAGGCGGGAGCATTAGATACGCAGTATTTT.